Following are 26 T cell receptor beta chains from one sample sequenced in a study of preoperative IRX-2 immunotherapy in early breast cancer. Treatment specified: preoperative locoregional IRX-2 cytokine immunotherapy. Data came from immunoSEQ multiplex PCR; TCRdb stores just in-frame clones and leaves some out. The table lists around 25,000 clones, roughly 90% of them singletons. The material sequenced was tumor tissue, taken after IRX-2 immunotherapy. The receptor source for this set is a human donor with breast cancer.

This chain joins TRBV5-1 and TRBJ1-1; D gene unclear. V was shortened by 0 bases and J by 5 bases, with 14 bases between the two germline ends. Looked up from germline, CDR1 is SGHRS and CDR2 is YFSETQ. There are 15 residues in the CDR3. CDR3 nucleotides: TGCGCCAGCAGCTTGGTAGGCCCTTCCGAGACTGAAGCTTTCTTT. Protein: CASSLVGPSETEAFF. The variable domain in full, completed from reference TRBV5-1 and TRBJ1-1, reads KAGVTQTPRYLIKTRGQQVTLSCSPISGHRSVSWYQQTPGQGLQFLFEYFSETQRNKGNFPGRFSGRQFSNSRSEMNVSTLELGDSALYLCASSLVGPSETEAFFGQGTRLTVV.

This rearrangement joins TRBV10-2 to TRBJ1-5, with TRBD1 matching over 8 bases. Germline V lookup: CDR1 WSHSY, CDR2 SAAADI. V lost 6 bases and J lost 5; bases outside the gene matches: 12. The CDR3 is 16 amino acids. The CDR3 sequence is CASRGTGQGGDQPQHF. CDR3 sequence (DNA): TGCGCCAGCAGGGGTACCGGACAGGGCGGTGATCAGCCCCAGCATTTT.

The chain recombines TRBV7-8 with TRBJ1-2, with D possibly being TRBD1 (5 bases). This CDR3 is 14 amino acids long. CDR1 SGHVS and CDR2 FQNEAQ come from the germline V gene. Trimming took off 5 bases at V and 4 bases at J, with 14 bases between the two ends. The CDR3 sequence: CASSPGRGGYGYTF. The CDR3 DNA sequence: TGTGCCAGCAGCCCCGGTAGGGGCGGCTATGGCTACACCTTC.

This chain connects TRBV7-3 to TRBJ2-5; 8 nucleotides align to TRBD2. CDR3 length equals 16 residues. Germline assignment: CDR1 SGHTA and CDR2 FQGTGA. The ends lost 2 bases at V and 1 base at J; junction bases unmatched: 6. The CDR3 protein is CASSLLGGGLQETQYF. As DNA, the CDR3 is TGTGCCAGCAGCTTATTGGGCGGGGGGCTCCAAGAGACCCAGTACTTC.

This clone appeared a single time. The V and J genes are TRBV5-6 and TRBJ1-2, with TRBD1 matching over 9 bases. Looked up from germline, CDR1 is SGHDT and CDR2 is YYEEEE. Germline trimming cut 2 bases from V and 4 bases from J; bases unmatched to any gene: 9. The CDR3 sequence is 16 residues long. CDR3 DNA sequence: TGTGCCAGCAGCTTCCGTGGGGGGACAGGGCGCTATGGCTACACCTTC. Translated, it gives CASSFRGGTGRYGYTF. Based on the CDR3 plus reference TRBV5-6 and TRBJ1-2, the full variable domain is DAGVTQSPTHLIKTRGQQVTLRCSPKSGHDTVSWYQQALGQGPQFIFQYYEEEERQRGNFPDRFSGHQFPNYSSELNVNALLLGDSALYLCASSFRGGTGRYGYTFGSGTRLTVV.

The V and J genes are TRBV5-1 and TRBJ2-1, with TRBD2 identical over 9 bases. Germline loops: CDR1 SGHRS, CDR2 YFSETQ. After removal of 4 bases from V and 1 base from J, the junction contained 3 bases not matched to a gene. CDR3 size: 15 residues. The CDR3 protein is CASSGAGGSYNEQFF. CDR3 DNA sequence: TGCGCCAGCAGCGGAGCGGGGGGTTCCTACAATGAGCAGTTCTTC.

The CDR3 DNA is TGTGCCAGCAGTATCCGGGCTTCGAACTCTGGAAACACCATATATTTT. This translates into CASSIRASNSGNTIYF. V usage is TRBV2 and J usage is TRBJ1-3; unclear D gene. Trimming shortened V by 5 bases and J by 0 bases, and 14 bases separated the two germline ends. CDR1 is SNHLY, CDR2 FYNNEI, per germline. This CDR3 is 16 amino acids long.

The chain couples TRBV7-6 to TRBJ1-5; 10 bases match TRBD1. CDR1 SGHVS and CDR2 FNYEAQ come from the germline V gene. Trimming removed 3 bases from V and 0 bases from J; junction bases left unmatched: 20. The CDR3 loop spans 22 amino acids. The CDR3 reads CASSLTQGGTGETRYSNQPQHF. In DNA, the CDR3 is TGTGCCAGCAGCTTGACCCAGGGAGGGACAGGGGAGACCCGATATAGCAATCAGCCCCAGCATTTT.

V usage is TRBV27 and J usage is TRBJ2-6; D not resolved. Trimming removed 3 bases from V and 4 bases from J, with 16 bases in between. Looked up from germline, CDR1 is MNHEY and CDR2 is SMNVEV (reference sequence). The CDR3 loop spans 17 amino acids. The CDR3 here is CASSFTPILAGANVLTF. In DNA form, the CDR3 reads TGTGCCAGCAGTTTCACTCCGATATTGGCGGGGGCCAACGTCCTGACTTTC.

The V gene is TRBV29-1, the J gene TRBJ2-3; the D gene is possibly TRBD2 (5 bases). CDR1 SQVTM and CDR2 ANQGSEA come from the germline V gene. The V end was cut by 8 bases, the J end by 5 bases, with 11 bases between. The CDR3 extends over 11 amino acids. Here the CDR3 reads CSILGIDTQYF. CDR3 in DNA: TGCAGCATACTAGGTATAGATACGCAGTATTTT.

The chain employs TRBV16 and TRBJ1-4; D is undetermined. Trimming took 2 bases from V and 2 from J, leaving 12 bases between them. There are 16 residues in the CDR3. Germline CDR1 and CDR2: KGHSY and FQNENV. The CDR3 DNA follows: TGTGCCAGCAGCCAAAGGGCTCTTGGTACTAATGAAAAACTGTTTTTT. It encodes CASSQRALGTNEKLFF.

The chain joins TRBV6-1 to TRBJ1-6, with D perhaps matching TRBD1 (5 bases). The CDR3 runs to 12 residues. Trimming took 7 bases from V and 9 from J, leaving 10 bases between them. From germline, CDR1 is MNHNS and CDR2 SASEGT. CDR3 protein: CASTPGFSPLHF. The CDR3 coding sequence is TGTGCCAGCACCCCAGGGTTTTCACCCCTCCACTTT.

The genes are TRBV6-5 and TRBJ1-6, with TRBD1 as a possible D gene (6 bases). The V gene's germline CDR1 is MNHEY and CDR2 SVGAGI. The CDR3 runs to 13 residues. Trimming stripped 7 bases from V and 14 bases from J, with 18 bases between. CDR3 protein: CASTLSLNRALHF. In DNA, the CDR3 is TGTGCCAGCACTTTAAGTCTGAACAGGGCCCTCCACTTT.

Only a few counts were recorded for this clone. The J gene is TRBJ1-1, the V gene TRBV5-1, with 7 bases matching TRBD1. The germline V gene has CDR1 SGHRS and CDR2 YFSETQ. Trimming at V came to 0 bases and at J to 3 bases, leaving 8 bases not matched to a gene. The CDR3 extends over 16 amino acids. CDR3 amino acids: CASSLAPTGRDTEAFF. The CDR3 nucleotides read TGCGCCAGCAGCTTGGCTCCGACAGGGAGGGACACTGAAGCTTTCTTT.

The chain uses TRBV5-1 and TRBJ1-1; unclear D gene. V shed 0 bases and J shed 6 bases, with 15 bases lying between them. The germline gives CDR1 SGHRS, CDR2 YFSETQ. The CDR3 totals 15 residues. CDR3 in DNA: TGCGCCAGCAGCTTGGGGGCCCGGGCCGGGGCTGAAGCTTTCTTT. Translated, it gives CASSLGARAGAEAFF.

J is TRBJ1-2 and V is TRBV19; TRBD1 matches 11 bases. J was trimmed by 4 bases and V by 4 bases; bases with no gene match: 5. Looked up from germline, CDR1 is LNHDA and CDR2 is SQIVND (reference sequence). The CDR3 extends over 15 amino acids. CDR3 in DNA: TGTGCCAGTAGTACAGCCGGGACAGGGGGCTATGGCTACACCTTC. This encodes CASSTAGTGGYGYTF.

The chain is built from TRBV4-1 and TRBJ1-2; tentative D call: TRBD1 (5 bases). The CDR3 length is 15 residues. V dropped 0 bases and J dropped 4 bases, with 12 bases sitting between them. Germline V gene lookup returns CDR1 MGHRA and CDR2 YSYEKL. The CDR3 coding sequence is TGCGCCAGCAGCCAAGATCGCCAGGGCGCCTATGGCTACACCTTC. Its protein is CASSQDRQGAYGYTF.

This clone appeared once. V and J are TRBV14 and TRBJ2-1; 8 bases map to TRBD1. The CDR3 spans 15 residues. V shed 4 bases and J 4 bases; nucleotides not matched to a gene: 6. CDR1 and CDR2 (germline): SGHDN, FVKESK. The CDR3 sequence is CASSLGTGGYNEQFF. DNA of the CDR3: TGTGCCAGCAGCCTTGGGACAGGTGGTTACAATGAGCAGTTCTTC.

The chain employs TRBV5-5 and TRBJ1-1; unclear D gene. CDR3 length equals 14 residues. Per germline, CDR1 SGHKS and CDR2 YYEKEE (reference sequence). V lost 4 bases to trimming and J lost 7 bases, with 17 bases between them. The CDR3: CASSPPDRVNEAFF. For the CDR3, the DNA is TGTGCCAGCAGCCCACCGGATAGGGTTAATGAAGCTTTCTTT. Full variable domain (outside the CDR3, taken from reference TRBV5-5 and TRBJ1-1): DAGVTQSPTHLIKTRGQQVTLRCSPISGHKSVSWYQQVLGQGPQFIFQYYEKEERGRGNFPDRFSARQFPNYSSELNVNALLLGDSALYLCASSPPDRVNEAFFGQGTRLTVV.

The chain couples TRBV7-2 to TRBJ1-4, with TRBD1 as a possible D gene (5 bases). Between the trimmed V and J ends, which lost 5 bases and 3 bases, there was a span of 13 bases. Germline V gene lookup returns CDR1 SGHTA and CDR2 FQGNSA. This CDR3 spans 15 amino acids. CDR3 DNA sequence: TGTGCCAGCAGCGCGACAGCGACGGCTAATGAAAAACTGTTTTTT. This codes for CASSATATANEKLFF. The variable domain in full, with the rest retrieved from reference TRBV7-2 and TRBJ1-4, is GAGVSQSPSNKVTEKGKDVELRCDPISGHTALYWYRQSLGQGLEFLIYFQGNSAPDKSGLPSDRFSAERTGGSVSTLTIQRTQQEDSAVYLCASSATATANEKLFFGSGTQLSVL.

The V call is TRBV7-6, the J call TRBJ1-5, with no clear D. The V gene's germline CDR1 is SGHVS and CDR2 FNYEAQ. The V end was cut by 1 base, the J end by 0 bases, with 10 bases between. The CDR3 is made up of 16 amino acids. CDR3 coding DNA: TGTGCCAGCAGCTTAGGGACGGTCTATAGCAATCAGCCCCAGCATTTT. It translates to CASSLGTVYSNQPQHF.

This chain uses TRBV7-9 with TRBJ2-3, with D possibly TRBD2 on 7 matching bases. This CDR3 contains 16 residues. The ends were cut back, 2 bases at V and 2 bases at J, with 14 bases in the middle. CDR1 is SEHNR and CDR2 is FQNEAQ in the germline V gene (reference sequence). The CDR3 DNA reads as TGTGCCAGCAGCTTATTTAGGGGGGGCTCCACAGATACGCAGTATTTT. It specifies CASSLFRGGSTDTQYF.

The chain has TRBV10-3 and TRBJ2-5; D not resolved. The length of the CDR3 is 13 residues. Trimming stripped 0 bases from V and 5 bases from J, with 7 bases between. Per the germline V gene, CDR1 is ENHRY and CDR2 is SYGVKD. The CDR3 loop reads CAISESSKETQYF. The DNA of the CDR3 is TGTGCCATCAGTGAGTCGAGCAAGGAGACCCAGTACTTC.

The chain joins TRBV18 to TRBJ1-4; the D gene is possibly TRBD1 (5 bases). V was clipped by 3 bases and J by 7 bases, with 12 bases between them. The CDR3 is 14 amino acids. Looked up from germline, CDR1 is KGHSH and CDR2 is LQKENI. CDR3 region: CASSPGAQTEKLFF. The CDR3 DNA is TGTGCCAGCTCACCCGGGGCCCAGACTGAAAAACTGTTTTTT.

To note about this clone: The sample carries other DNA sequences with the same CDR3. J is TRBJ1-3 and V is TRBV28, with D possibly matching TRBD1 (5 bases). Between the trimmed V and J ends, which lost 6 bases and 4 bases, there was a span of 28 bases. The CDR3 totals 19 residues. Germline V gene lookup returns CDR1 MDHEN and CDR2 SYDVKM. CDR3 region: CASSPAYRRHGGAGNTIYF. In nucleotides, the CDR3 is TGTGCCAGCAGCCCTGCTTACAGGCGACACGGTGGAGCCGGAAACACCATATATTTT.

The CDR3 DNA follows: TGTGCCAGCAGCCAAGATCCCGACGGGGCCCAGCAGTACTTC. Its translation is CASSQDPDGAQQYF. The rearrangement uses TRBV4-2 and TRBJ2-5; D assignment may be TRBD1 or TRBD2 (5 bases each). Trimming shortened V by 0 bases and J by 11 bases, and 16 bases separated the two germline ends. This CDR3 has 14 amino acids. CDR1 LGHNA and CDR2 YNFKEQ come from the germline V gene.